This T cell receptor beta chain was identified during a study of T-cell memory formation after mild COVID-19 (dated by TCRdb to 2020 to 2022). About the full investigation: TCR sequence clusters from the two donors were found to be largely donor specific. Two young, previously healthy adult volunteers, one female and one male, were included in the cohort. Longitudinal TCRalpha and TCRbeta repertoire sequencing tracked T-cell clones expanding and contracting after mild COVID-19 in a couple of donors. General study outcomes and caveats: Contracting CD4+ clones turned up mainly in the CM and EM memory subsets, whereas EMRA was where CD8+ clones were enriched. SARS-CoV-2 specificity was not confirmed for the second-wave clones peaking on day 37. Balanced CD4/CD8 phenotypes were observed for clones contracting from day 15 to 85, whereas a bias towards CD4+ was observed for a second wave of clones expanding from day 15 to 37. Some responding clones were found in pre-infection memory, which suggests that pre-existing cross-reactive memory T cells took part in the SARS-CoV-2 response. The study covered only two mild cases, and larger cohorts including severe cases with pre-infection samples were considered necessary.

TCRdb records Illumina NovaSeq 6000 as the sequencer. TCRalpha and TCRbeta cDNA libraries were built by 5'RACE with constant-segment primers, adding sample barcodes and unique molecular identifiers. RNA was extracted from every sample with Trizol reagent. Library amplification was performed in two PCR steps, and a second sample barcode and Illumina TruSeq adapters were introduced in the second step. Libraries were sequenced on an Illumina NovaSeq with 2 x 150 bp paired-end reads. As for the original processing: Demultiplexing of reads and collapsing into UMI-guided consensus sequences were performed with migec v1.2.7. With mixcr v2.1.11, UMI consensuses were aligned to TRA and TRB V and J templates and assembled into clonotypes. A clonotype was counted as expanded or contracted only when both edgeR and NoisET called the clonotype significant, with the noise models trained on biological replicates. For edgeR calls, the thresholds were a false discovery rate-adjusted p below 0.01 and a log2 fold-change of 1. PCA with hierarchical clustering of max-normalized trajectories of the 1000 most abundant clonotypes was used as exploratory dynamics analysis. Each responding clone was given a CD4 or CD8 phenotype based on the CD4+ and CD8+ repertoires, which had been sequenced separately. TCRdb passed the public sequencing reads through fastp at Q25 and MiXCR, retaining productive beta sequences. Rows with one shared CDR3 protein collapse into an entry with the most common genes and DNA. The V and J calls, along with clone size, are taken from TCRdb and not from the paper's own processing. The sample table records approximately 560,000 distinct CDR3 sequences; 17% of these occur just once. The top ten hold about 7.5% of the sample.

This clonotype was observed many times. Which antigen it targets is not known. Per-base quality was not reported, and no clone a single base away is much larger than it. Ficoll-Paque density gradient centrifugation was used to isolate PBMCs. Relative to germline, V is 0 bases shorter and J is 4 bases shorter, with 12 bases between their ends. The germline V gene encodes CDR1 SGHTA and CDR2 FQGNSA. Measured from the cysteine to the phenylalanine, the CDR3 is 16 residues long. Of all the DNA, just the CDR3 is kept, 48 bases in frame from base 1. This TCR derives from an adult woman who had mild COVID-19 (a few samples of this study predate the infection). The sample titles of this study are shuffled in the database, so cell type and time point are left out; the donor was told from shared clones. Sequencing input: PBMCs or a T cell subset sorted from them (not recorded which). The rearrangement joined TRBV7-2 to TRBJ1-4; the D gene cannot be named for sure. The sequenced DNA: TGTGCCAGCAGCTTAGCGCCTAGGTCGGTTAATGAAAAACTGTTTTTT. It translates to CASSLAPRSVNEKLFF.